This T cell receptor (beta chain) was sequenced for a study of T-cell memory formation after mild COVID-19. Across the study: TCR clusters mostly belonged to single donors. Points from the study as a whole: Contracting clones localized mainly to CM and EM when CD4+ and mainly to EMRA when CD8+. Memory cells collected pre-infection included some clones that later responded, suggesting cross-reactive memory joined.

Each CDR3 protein gets one entry after TCRdb re-called the 5' RACE reads with MiXCR. The sample shows approximately 440,000 distinct CDR3 sequences, 20% of them seen only once. This clonotype came up a few times. Antigen specificity is unknown. V lost 2 bases to trimming and J lost 0 bases, with 9 bases between them. Germline CDR1 KGHDR, CDR2 SFDVKD. CDR3 length: 16 amino acids. What was sequenced was PBMCs or a T cell subset sorted from them (not recorded which). The TCR was taken from an adult woman who had mild COVID-19 (a few samples of this study predate the infection). Cell type and time point are not known. The chain couples TRBV24-1 to TRBJ1-4; D unresolved. The CDR3 region has the DNA TGTGCCACCAGTGATTCCTCAGTCGCAACTAATGAAAAACTGTTTTTT. Translating gives CATSDSSVATNEKLFF.